This T cell receptor (beta chain) is from a study of CD8 T cells in ankylosing spondylitis. About this clonotype itself: Its antigen remains unidentified.

Study-level findings and limits: A TCR beta motif of under 10 highly homologous variants seemed to mark ankylosing spondylitis blood. Clones tied to disease were said to be significantly enriched in matched ankylosing spondylitis synovial fluid.

Researchers built TCR beta libraries using quantitative 5'-RACE with molecular barcodes. A single record per CDR3 protein comes from TCRdb applying MiXCR to the 5' RACE reads. Found here are around 340,000 distinct CDR3 sequences, approximately 15% of them singletons; the top ten hold 1.1%. The junction had 14 bases not matched to a gene; V was cut back by 7 bases and J by 0 bases. The CDR3 is 18 residues long. Germline CDR1 reads LNHDA; CDR2 reads SQIVND (reference sequence). The rearrangement links TRBV19 to TRBJ2-1, with TRBD2 identical over 8 bases. The sample comprised blood, either unsorted or a sorted T cell fraction (not recorded which). The TCR comes from a male donor with ankylosing spondylitis or in good health (not recorded which). CDR3 sequence reads: CASMYTAGGPFSYNEQFF. Written as DNA, the CDR3 is TGTGCCAGTATGTATACGGCGGGAGGCCCCTTCTCCTACAATGAGCAGTTCTTC.